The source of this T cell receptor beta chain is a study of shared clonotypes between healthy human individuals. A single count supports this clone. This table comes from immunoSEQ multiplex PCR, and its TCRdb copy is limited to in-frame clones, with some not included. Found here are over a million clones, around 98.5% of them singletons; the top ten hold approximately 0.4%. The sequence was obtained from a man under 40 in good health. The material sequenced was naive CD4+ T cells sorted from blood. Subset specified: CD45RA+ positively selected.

Here the CDR3 reads CASSTSTGGYTF. The CDR3 coding sequence is TGTGCCAGCAGCACCAGTACGGGTGGCTACACCTTC. The chain joins TRBV7-9 to TRBJ1-2; D unclear. Germline-derived CDR1 and CDR2 are SEHNR and FQNEAQ (reference sequence). The CDR3 contains 12 residues. V was clipped by 5 bases and J by 7 bases, with 11 bases between them.